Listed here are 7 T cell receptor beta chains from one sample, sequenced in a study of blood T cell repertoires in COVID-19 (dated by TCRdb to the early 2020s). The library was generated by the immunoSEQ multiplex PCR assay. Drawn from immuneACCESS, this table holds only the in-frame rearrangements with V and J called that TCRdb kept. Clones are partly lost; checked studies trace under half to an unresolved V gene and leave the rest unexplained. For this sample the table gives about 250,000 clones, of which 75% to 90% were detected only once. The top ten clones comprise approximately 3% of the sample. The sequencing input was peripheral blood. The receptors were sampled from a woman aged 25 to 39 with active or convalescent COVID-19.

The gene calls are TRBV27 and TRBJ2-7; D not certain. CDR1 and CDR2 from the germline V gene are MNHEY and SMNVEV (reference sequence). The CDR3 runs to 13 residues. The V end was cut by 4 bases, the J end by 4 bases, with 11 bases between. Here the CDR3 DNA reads TGTGCCAGCAGTTCCGGGTTGACGTACGAGCAGTACTTC. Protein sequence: CASSSGLTYEQYF.

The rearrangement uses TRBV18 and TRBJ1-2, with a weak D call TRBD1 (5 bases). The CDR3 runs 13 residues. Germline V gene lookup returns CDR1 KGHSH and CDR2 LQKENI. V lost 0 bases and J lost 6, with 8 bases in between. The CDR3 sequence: CASSPPSGDGYTF. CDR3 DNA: TGTGCCAGCTCACCACCCTCGGGGGATGGCTACACCTTC. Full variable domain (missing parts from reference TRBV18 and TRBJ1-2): NAGVMQNPRHLVRRRGQEARLRCSPMKGHSHVYWYRQLPEEGLKFMVYLQKENIIDESGMPKERFSAEFPKEGPSILRIQQVVRGDSAAYFCASSPPSGDGYTFGSGTRLTVV.

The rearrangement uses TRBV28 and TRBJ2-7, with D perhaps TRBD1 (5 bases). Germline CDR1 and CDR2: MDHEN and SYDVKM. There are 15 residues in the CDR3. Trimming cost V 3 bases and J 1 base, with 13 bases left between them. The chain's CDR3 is CASSFFRAQSYEQYF. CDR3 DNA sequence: TGTGCCAGCAGTTTCTTCAGGGCCCAGTCCTACGAGCAGTACTTC.

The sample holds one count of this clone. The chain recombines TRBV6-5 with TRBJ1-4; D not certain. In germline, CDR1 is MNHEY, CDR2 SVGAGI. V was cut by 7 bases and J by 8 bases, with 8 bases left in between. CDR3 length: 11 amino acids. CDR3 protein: CASIGGEKLFF. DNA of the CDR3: TGTGCCAGCATTGGCGGGGAAAAACTGTTTTTT.

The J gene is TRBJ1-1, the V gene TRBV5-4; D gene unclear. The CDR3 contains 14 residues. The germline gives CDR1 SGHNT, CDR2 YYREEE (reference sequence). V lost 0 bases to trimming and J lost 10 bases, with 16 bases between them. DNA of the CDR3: TGTGCCAGCAGCTTGGATGCGGGGTCAAAAGGAGCTTTCTTT. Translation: CASSLDAGSKGAFF.

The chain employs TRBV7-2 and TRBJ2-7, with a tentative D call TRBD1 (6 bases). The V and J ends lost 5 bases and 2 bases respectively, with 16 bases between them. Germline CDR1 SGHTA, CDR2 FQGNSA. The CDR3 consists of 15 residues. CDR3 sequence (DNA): TGTGCCAGCAGCCCCAACAGGGTAAACGCCTACGAGCAGTACTTC. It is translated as CASSPNRVNAYEQYF.

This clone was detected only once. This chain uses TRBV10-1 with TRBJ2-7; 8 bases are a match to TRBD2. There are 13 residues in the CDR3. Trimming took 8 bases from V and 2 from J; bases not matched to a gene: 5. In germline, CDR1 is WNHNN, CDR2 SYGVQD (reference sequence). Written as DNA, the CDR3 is TGCGCCAGCGCGGCGGGGGGTCCCTACGAGCAGTACTTC. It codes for CASAAGGPYEQYF.